This TCR beta chain comes out of a study of shared clonotypes between healthy human individuals. Turning to the study itself: Per-donor plates numbered three CD4 naive, three CD4 memory, two CD8 naive and one CD8 memory. Findings and limits, study-wide: About 5% of naive CD4 clonotypes were common to a few donors. Relative to clonotypes present in all four donors, those not shared had lower generation probabilities.

The CDR3 runs 16 residues. Per germline, CDR1 SGHRS and CDR2 YFSETQ. V gave up 0 bases and J gave up 3 bases; unmatched junction bases: 8. It was CD45RO-negative cells, positively selected for CCR7, that made up naive CD8 cells, with terminally differentiated effector memory CD45RA+ cells excluded. Of note for this clone: Its specificity is unknown.

Per the authors' pipeline: ImmunoSEQ output held junction-only sequences without quality scores, so filtering differed. The protocol was immunoSEQ multiplex PCR, while the TCRdb copy is restricted to in-frame clones and leaves out a portion. V and J calls and clone size are copied from that table; D and trimming were computed from the DNA. The sample records over 2,000,000 clones, roughly 95% being singletons. This clonotype originated in a young man in good health. Some clones in this sample may be carry-over from other donors' samples. The chain has TRBV5-1 and TRBJ2-7, with 8 bases aligning to TRBD2. The sequenced material came from naive CD8+ T cells from PBMCs. The CDR3 region has the DNA TGCGCCAGCAGCTTGGATTATAGCGGGAAAATCTACGAGCAGTACTTC. It specifies CASSLDYSGKIYEQYF.